What follows describes a single T cell receptor beta chain. The germline CDR1 and CDR2 sequences are SGHAT and FQNNGV. V lost 6 bases, J lost 10 bases, and 15 bases lay in between. The CDR3 spans 12 residues. This sample was taken from a study of blood T cell repertoires in COVID-19. As processed by the authors: Using reference gene primer amplification, nucleated cell counts were estimated. Sequencing was performed with immunoSEQ multiplex PCR; in TCRdb, only in-frame clones are kept and a portion is missing. V and J calls and clone size are given by that table; D and trimming were obtained from the DNA. The repertoire includes about 180,000 clones, 85% of them detected once, and 18% sits in the top ten.

The chain recombines TRBV11-2 with TRBJ1-1; D gene unclear. This receptor was taken from a person aged 70 to 85 with COVID-19, enrolled during active disease. What was sequenced was peripheral blood. CDR3 protein: CASRGGGIGAFF. The CDR3 DNA sequence: TGTGCCAGCAGAGGCGGAGGGATCGGAGCTTTCTTT.